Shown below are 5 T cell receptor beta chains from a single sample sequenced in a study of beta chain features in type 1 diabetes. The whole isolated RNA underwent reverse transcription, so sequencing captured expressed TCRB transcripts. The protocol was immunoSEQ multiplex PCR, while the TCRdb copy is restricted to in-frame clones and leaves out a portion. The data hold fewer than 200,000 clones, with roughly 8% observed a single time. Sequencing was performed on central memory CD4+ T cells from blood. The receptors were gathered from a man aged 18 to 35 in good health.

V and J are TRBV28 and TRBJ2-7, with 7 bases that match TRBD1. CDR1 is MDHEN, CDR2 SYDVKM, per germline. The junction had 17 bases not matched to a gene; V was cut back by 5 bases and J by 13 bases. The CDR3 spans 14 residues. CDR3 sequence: CASSPPSIWGQRYF. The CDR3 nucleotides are TGTGCCAGCAGTCCCCCCTCCATTTGGGGACAGCGATACTTC.

The CDR3 here is CASRSSGRGNEQFF. CDR3 DNA sequence: TGTGCCAGTAGATCTAGCGGGAGGGGAAATGAGCAGTTCTTC. The chain is built from TRBV19 and TRBJ2-1, with TRBD2 matching over 12 bases. V lost 6 bases, J lost 7 bases, and 4 bases stayed unmatched. CDR1 and CDR2 (germline): LNHDA, SQIVND (reference sequence). CDR3 length: 14 amino acids.

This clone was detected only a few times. CDR3: CASSLARLPGYPDTQYF. The CDR3 DNA is TGCGCCAGCAGCTTGGCCCGTCTCCCAGGGTACCCAGATACGCAGTATTTT. The chain carries TRBV5-1 and TRBJ2-3; the D gene is possibly TRBD1 (5 bases). Germline CDR1 and CDR2: SGHRS and YFSETQ. The CDR3 has 17 residues. V lost 0 bases and J 4 bases, leaving 18 bases between the germline ends.

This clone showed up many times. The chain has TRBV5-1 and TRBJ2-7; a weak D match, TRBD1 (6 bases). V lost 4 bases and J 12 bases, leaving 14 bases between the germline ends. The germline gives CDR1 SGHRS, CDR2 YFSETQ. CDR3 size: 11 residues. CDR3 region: CASSTDSRRYF. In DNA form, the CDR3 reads TGCGCCAGCAGCACGGACAGTCGGAGGTACTTC.

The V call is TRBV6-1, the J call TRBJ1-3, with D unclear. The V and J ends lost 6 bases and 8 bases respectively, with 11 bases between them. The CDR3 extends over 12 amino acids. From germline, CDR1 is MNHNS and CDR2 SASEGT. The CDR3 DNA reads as TGTGCCAGCAGATTGAGTGTGGACACCATATATTTT. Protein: CASRLSVDTIYF.